This entry describes one TCR beta chain. This receptor's antigen is unknown. The record has no base qualities; no much larger clone is one base away. Distinct nucleotide sequences in the sample also encode this CDR3. The library relied on the immunoSEQ multiplex PCR assay. To provide template for TCR sequencing, every sample had RNA extracted and reverse transcribed into cDNA. First-strand cDNA was synthesized using SuperScript III with a 2:1 mix of oligo-dT and random hexamers. Amplification bias was assessed with a synthetic immune receptor repertoire, and residual bias was removed computationally. The authors' pipeline ran thus. Raw reads were preprocessed for error removal, and CDR3 was defined according to IMGT conventions as running from the conserved cysteine to phenylalanine. Clonality was calculated as 1 minus Shannon entropy normalized by log2 of the number of productive unique TCRs. Scalp TCRbeta sequences were cross-referenced with sorted blood CD4 and CD8 repertoires so that the CD4 or CD8 identity of scalp clones could be inferred. This is the immuneACCESS table as TCRdb keeps it, with only in-frame sequences that have V and J called. A part of the clones is gone; compared with another copy, unresolved V genes explain less than half, and the rest is unexplained. V and J calls plus clone size are reproduced from that table; the DNA served to infer D and trimming. For this sample there are under 350,000 clones; about three fifths appear just once. Over 1.5% of the sample goes to the ten largest clones.

This entry belongs to a study of CD8+ T cells in alopecia areata listed by TCRdb under 2018. General notes on the study: Treated patients were enrolled in an open-label pilot trial of oral tofacitinib, 5 to 10 mg twice daily, for moderate-to-severe alopecia areata. Patients stayed on tofacitinib for 6 to 18 months and then had 6 months of follow-up off drug so that delayed response and recurrence could be assessed. The SALT score, which quantifies the percentage of affected scalp surface area, was used to measure disease severity in treated patients. High-throughput TCRbeta sequencing was used to examine T cell clonal expansion in alopecia areata in both the C3H/HeJ mouse model and human patients. Scalp tissue and sorted CD4+ and CD8+ peripheral blood T cells from patchy and totalis/universalis alopecia areata patients and from healthy controls were covered by human TCRbeta sequencing. Biopsies were taken from tofacitinib-treated patients at baseline and at 4 and 24 weeks of treatment, and a later scalp biopsy was taken in several of the tofacitinib-treated patients. Clonality in the scalp was compared among normal scalp (n=4), patchy alopecia areata scalp (n=8), and alopecia totalis/universalis scalp (n=8). RNA was obtained with the PAXgene miRNA kit for fixed scalp, the miRNeasy kit for PBMCs, and the RNeasy kit for mouse skin. TCRbeta CDR3 regions were amplified by immunoSEQ multiplex PCR with 35 Vbeta forward and 13 Jbeta reverse primers.

This specimen's time point label, interpreted: about 25 weeks on oral tofacitinib. The intended sense of this specimen's treatment or condition label: oral pan-JAK inhibitor, 5-10 mg twice daily. Lesional scalp punch biopsies and peripheral blood were collected from alopecia areata patients. PBMCs were isolated by density centrifugation and stained for CD3, CD4 and CD8, after which CD4+ and CD8+ T cells were sorted on a FACSAria. From the cysteine through the phenylalanine, the CDR3 covers 14 amino acids. Only the CDR3 DNA is retained, 42 bases long and in frame from the first base. Trimming removed 0 bases from V and 0 bases from J, leaving 8 bases between the germline ends. The CDR1 and CDR2 encoded by the germline V gene (reference sequence) are GTSNPN and SVGIG. Broad study findings and their caveats: Many expanded lesional clones were found to persist in scalp and blood during tofacitinib treatment, and relapse after treatment cessation may be partly explained by this persistence. Compared with normal scalp, lesional scalp had higher clonality and more expanded CD8+ clones, particularly in alopecia totalis/universalis, a pattern that suggests antigenic drive. Unlike mouse skin, which is dominated by gammadelta T cells, normal human skin has resident alphabeta T cells that are also sequenced, and this complicates analysis of the scalp TCR repertoire. Because the treated cohort was small and had only one nonresponder, larger studies are needed to examine links between baseline CD8+ expansion and response. With tofacitinib, both scalp clonality and the number of expanded CD8+ clones among the top 100 scalp clones went down significantly. Shared TCR sequences between patients were less evident than in mice, which may be partly attributable to HLA diversity in the patient population.

The specimen comprised CD4+ T cells sorted from blood, sampled at week 24, from a patient treated with tofacitinib. The V gene is TRBV30 and the J gene is TRBJ1-1, with the identity of the D gene unclear. The sequence was obtained from a human donor with alopecia areata. The bases read TGTGCCTGGAGTGTCGGACTCCTGAACACTGAAGCTTTCTTT. The resulting protein is CAWSVGLLNTEAFF.